What follows are 20 T cell receptor beta chains derived from one specimen sequenced in a study of T cells in Graves' hyperthyroidism and ophthalmopathy. RNA transcripts provided the source from which TCR beta CDR3 regions were amplified. RT-PCR in the first round (using the HTBI primer set) targeted the TCR CDR3. TCRdb called the multiplex PCR reads again in MiXCR, with one record for every CDR3 protein. The table lists 300,000 to 450,000 distinct CDR3 sequences, roughly a sixth of them singletons, with 30% to 40% in the top ten. Sequenced input: blood. These receptors were obtained from a woman aged 25 to 39 with Graves' hyperthyroidism that later progressed to Graves' ophthalmopathy.

The genes are TRBV19 and TRBJ1-5; D gene unclear. Germline values: CDR1 LNHDA, CDR2 SQIVND (reference sequence). The CDR3 runs 13 residues. V was trimmed by 6 bases and J by 6 bases, leaving 12 bases between them. The CDR3 reads CASRGREGQPQHF. In DNA, the CDR3 is TGTGCCAGTAGAGGCAGAGAGGGTCAGCCCCAGCATTTT.

The sample holds many counts of this clonotype. This chain joins TRBV29-1 and TRBJ1-5; unclear D gene. This CDR3 has 13 amino acids. Trimming took off 3 bases at V and 1 base at J, with 7 bases between the two ends. CDR1 and CDR2 from the germline V gene are SQVTM and ANQGSEA. The DNA of the CDR3 is TGCAGCGTTGAGTTCGGCAGCAATCAGCCCCAGCATTTT. Protein: CSVEFGSNQPQHF.

This clonotype was detected ten times or more. J is TRBJ2-1 and V is TRBV12-3 or TRBV12-4; no clear D. The V and J ends lost 4 bases and 6 bases respectively, with 4 bases between them. This CDR3 is 11 amino acids long. The CDR3 reads CASSYGNEQFF. Here the CDR3 DNA reads TGTGCCAGCAGTTATGGCAATGAGCAGTTCTTC.

This clonotype came up a few times. The V call is TRBV30, the J call TRBJ2-1; D unresolved. The CDR3 length is 15 residues. Germline V lookup: CDR1 GTSNPN, CDR2 SVGIG (reference sequence). The V gene lost 0 bases and the J gene lost 0 bases, with 9 bases spanning the gap. CDR3 DNA: TGTGCCTGGAGTGTAAGCAGGAGCTCCTACAATGAGCAGTTCTTC. The encoded protein is CAWSVSRSSYNEQFF.

This clonotype was seen repeatedly, ten times or more. The rearrangement links TRBV6-1 to TRBJ2-5; the D call may be TRBD1 or TRBD2 (5 bases each). The CDR3 consists of 15 residues. Germline V gene lookup returns CDR1 MNHNS and CDR2 SASEGT. V was cut by 5 bases and J by 1 base, with 14 bases left in between. The CDR3 spells CASSPRRGAQETQYF. CDR3 nucleotides: TGTGCCAGCAGTCCACGTCGGGGCGCCCAAGAGACCCAGTACTTC.

The rearrangement links TRBV7-9 to TRBJ1-2; 11 bases agree with TRBD1. After removal of 5 bases from V and 0 bases from J, the junction contained 5 bases not matched to a gene. CDR3 length equals 16 residues. CDR1 is SEHNR and CDR2 is FQNEAQ in the germline V gene (reference sequence). The CDR3 loop is CASSAGQGAANYGYTF. For the CDR3, the DNA is TGTGCCAGCAGCGCTGGACAGGGGGCTGCTAACTATGGCTACACCTTC.

This clonotype was found many times. The genes are TRBV28 and TRBJ2-1; TRBD2 agrees at 13 bases. Germline CDR1 and CDR2: MDHEN and SYDVKM. Germline trimming cut 4 bases from V and 6 bases from J; bases unmatched to any gene: 12. This CDR3 has 18 amino acids. This chain's CDR3 is CASSSGPGTSGITNEQFF. DNA of the CDR3: TGTGCCAGCAGTTCGGGGCCCGGGACTAGCGGGATCACCAATGAGCAGTTCTTC.

In this sample, this clonotype turned up many times. The chain employs TRBV12-3 or TRBV12-4 and TRBJ2-7; 10 nucleotides match TRBD2. This CDR3 has 16 residues. V lost 2 bases, J lost 6 bases, and 10 bases stayed unmatched. CDR3 sequence reads: CASSLSGLAGDSEQYF. The DNA of the CDR3 is TGTGCCAGCAGTTTATCGGGTCTAGCGGGGGATAGCGAGCAGTACTTC.

This clonotype was counted ten times or more. CDR3 nucleotide sequence: TGTGCCAGCGCGGCAGGGGACACTGAAGCTTTCTTT. Translating gives CASAAGDTEAFF. The V call is TRBV7-6, the J call TRBJ1-1, with D possibly TRBD1 on 6 matching bases. CDR1 and CDR2 from the germline V gene are SGHVS and FNYEAQ. This CDR3 spans 12 amino acids. V dropped 8 bases and J dropped 3 bases, with 10 bases sitting between them.

This clonotype was counted ten times or more. The chain carries TRBV20-1 and TRBJ2-3, with TRBD2 matching over 9 bases. The CDR3 runs 14 residues. V lost 5 bases, J lost 2 bases, and 5 bases stayed unmatched. Germline lookup yields CDR1 DFQATT and CDR2 SNEGSKA (reference sequence). The CDR3 DNA sequence: TGCAGTGCTTTGACTAGCGGATACACAGATACGCAGTATTTT. Its translation is CSALTSGYTDTQYF.

This clonotype was observed many times. The CDR3 here is CASSLGQEQYF. The CDR3 DNA is TGTGCCAGCAGTTTAGGACAGGAGCAGTACTTC. V gene TRBV6-1 combines with J gene TRBJ2-7; D possibly corresponds to TRBD1 (6 bases). Germline values: CDR1 MNHNS, CDR2 SASEGT. V shed 5 bases and J shed 7 bases, with 9 bases lying between them. The CDR3 has 11 residues.

This clonotype was observed many times. The V gene is TRBV24-1, the J gene TRBJ2-2; no reliable D call. Trimming left V 4 bases short and J 5 bases short, with 19 bases between. The germline gives CDR1 KGHDR, CDR2 SFDVKD. The CDR3 contains 17 residues. CDR3 nucleotide sequence: TGTGCCACCAGTGACCCATCGGATTGGATTGCGACCGGGGAGCTGTTTTTT. Amino acids: CATSDPSDWIATGELFF.

This chain connects TRBV5-1 to TRBJ2-7; TRBD2 agrees at 15 bases. V lost 4 bases to trimming and J lost 3 bases; unmatched junction nucleotides: 5. CDR3 size: 16 residues. Germline values: CDR1 SGHRS, CDR2 YFSETQ. Here the CDR3 reads CASSDGTSGRRYEQYF. The CDR3 DNA follows: TGCGCCAGCAGCGATGGGACTAGCGGGAGGCGCTACGAGCAGTACTTC.

The chain carries TRBV2 and TRBJ2-1; 10 bases align to TRBD2. Germline V CDR1 and CDR2: SNHLY, FYNNEI. V shed 8 bases, J shed 2 bases, and the junction held 12 bases outside the gene matches. CDR3 length equals 17 residues. CDR3 DNA: TGTGCCAGCTTAAGAACGGGACTAGCGAGCACCTACAATGAGCAGTTCTTC. Protein sequence: CASLRTGLASTYNEQFF.

This clonotype occurred many times. This chain joins TRBV7-2 and TRBJ2-5; D not resolved. The CDR3 is 15 residues long. Germline V gene data show CDR1 as SGHTA and CDR2 as FQGNSA. Trimming took off 6 bases at V and 2 bases at J, with 16 bases between the two ends. CDR3 protein: CASRELAAGQETQYF. For the CDR3, the DNA is TGTGCCAGCAGGGAGCTCGCGGCAGGACAAGAGACCCAGTACTTC. The full variable domain, completed using reference TRBV7-2 and TRBJ2-5, is GAGVSQSPSNKVTEKGKDVELRCDPISGHTALYWYRQSLGQGLEFLIYFQGNSAPDKSGLPSDRFSAERTGGSVSTLTIQRTQQEDSAVYLCASRELAAGQETQYFGPGTRLLVL.

This clonotype has just a few counts. The chain couples TRBV5-6 to TRBJ2-3; D is possibly TRBD2 (5 bases). The germline V gene has CDR1 SGHDT and CDR2 YYEEEE. The CDR3 length is 13 residues. V was shortened by 4 bases and J by 5 bases, with 11 bases between the two germline ends. In nucleotides, the CDR3 is TGTGCCAGCAGCCGCTCCGCGGGAGATACGCAGTATTTT. This encodes CASSRSAGDTQYF.

At least ten counts were recorded for this clonotype. The rearrangement joins TRBV30 to TRBJ2-1; the D call may be TRBD1 or TRBD2 (5 bases each). Germline V gene sequence: CDR1 GTSNPN, CDR2 SVGIG (reference sequence). CDR3 size: 14 residues. The V gene lost 2 bases and the J gene lost 9 bases, with 17 bases spanning the gap. The CDR3 sequence is CAWSPTGTSGEQFF. The DNA of the CDR3 is TGTGCCTGGAGTCCCACCGGGACCTCGGGTGAGCAGTTCTTC. Variable domain in full (rest from reference TRBV30 and TRBJ2-1): SQTIHQWPATLVQPVGSPLSLECTVEGTSNPNLYWYRQAAGRGLQLLFYSVGIGQISSEVPQNLSASRPQDRQFILSSKKLLLSDSGFYLCAWSPTGTSGEQFFGPGTRLTVL.

This clonotype was seen many times. This chain links TRBV20-1 with TRBJ2-1; no firm D call. V dropped 2 bases and J dropped 10 bases, with 6 bases sitting between them. CDR3 length: 10 amino acids. Germline V gene sequence: CDR1 DFQATT, CDR2 SNEGSKA (reference sequence). CDR3 sequence: CSARWTEQFF. CDR3 bases: TGCAGTGCTAGATGGACGGAGCAGTTCTTC.

This clonotype is a singleton in its sample. This chain joins TRBV11-2 and TRBJ2-3; possible D gene TRBD2, 6 bases. CDR3 length: 15 residues. Germline-derived CDR1 and CDR2 are SGHAT and FQNNGV. The germline V and J ends were trimmed by 1 base and 3 bases, with 11 bases remaining between them. The chain's CDR3 is CASSLVGGGTDTQYF. The CDR3 region has the DNA TGTGCCAGCAGCTTAGTGGGGGGAGGAACAGATACGCAGTATTTT.

This clonotype was recorded at least ten times. The rearrangement uses TRBV20-1 and TRBJ2-4; D is uncertain. Germline lookup yields CDR1 DFQATT and CDR2 SNEGSKA (reference sequence). The CDR3 has 13 residues. Trimming took 5 bases from V and 6 from J, leaving 14 bases between them. CDR3: CSAPSDAVNIQYF. CDR3 nucleotide sequence: TGCAGTGCTCCCTCGGACGCCGTAAACATTCAGTACTTC.